This T cell receptor (beta chain) was obtained from a study of PD-1 blockade in classical Hodgkin lymphoma. Profiling relied on immunoSEQ multiplex PCR, and the TCRdb table lists in-frame clones only, not all of them. Altogether fewer than 15,000 clones are present, under 90% being singletons, with the ten largest covering roughly 0.51%. Study-level findings and limits: Diminished baseline TCR diversity has been reported in newly diagnosed patients relative to healthy donors. Exclusion covered patients beginning nivolumab under 1 year post-ASCT.

No patient escaped relapse after autologous stem cell transplantation, and brentuximab vedotin exposure varied. CD4+ T cells were purified from thawed PBMCs by magnetic negative selection. To note about this clone: The antigen is undetermined.

The clonotype originates from a human donor with classical Hodgkin lymphoma. The sample consisted of CD4+ T cells from blood, taken at baseline.

The chain's CDR3 is CASSLAPSSGANVLTF. In DNA, the CDR3 is TGTGCCAGCAGCTTAGCCCCAAGCTCTGGGGCCAACGTCCTGACTTTC. The gene calls are TRBV7-9 and TRBJ2-6, with D uncertain. V lost 0 bases, J lost 0 bases, and 6 bases lay in between. The CDR3 is made up of 16 amino acids. Germline V CDR1 and CDR2: SEHNR, FQNEAQ (reference sequence).